This entry lists 6 T cell receptor beta chains sequenced from one sample in a study of blood T cell repertoires in COVID-19. Sequencing was performed with immunoSEQ multiplex PCR; in TCRdb, only in-frame clones are kept and a portion is missing. Of 180,000 or so clones in the sample, about 70% were seen once. Sequencing input: peripheral blood. The receptors originated from a woman aged 45-65 years with active or convalescent COVID-19.

This chain joins TRBV7-2 and TRBJ1-5; 7 nucleotides line up with TRBD1. Trimming at V came to 1 base and at J to 5 bases, leaving 5 bases not matched to a gene. The CDR3 contains 15 residues. Germline-derived CDR1 and CDR2 are SGHTA and FQGNSA. CDR3 sequence (DNA): TGTGCCAGCAGCTTAGGAGGGGACAGCCATCAGCCCCAGCATTTT. Protein product: CASSLGGDSHQPQHF.

This clone was seen only once. The gene calls are TRBV6-5 and TRBJ2-7; tentatively, D is TRBD1 (5 bases). The CDR3 runs 13 residues. The germline gives CDR1 MNHEY, CDR2 SVGAGI. Trimming shortened V by 7 bases and J by 3 bases, and 13 bases separated the two germline ends. The chain's CDR3 is CASIQATGYEQYF. DNA of the CDR3: TGTGCCAGCATCCAAGCAACAGGCTACGAGCAGTACTTC.

V and J are TRBV19 and TRBJ2-1; 11 bases are a match to TRBD2. There are 15 residues in the CDR3. Germline CDR1 is LNHDA and CDR2 is SQIVND (reference sequence). Trimming at V came to 6 bases and at J to 7 bases, leaving 8 bases not matched to a gene. CDR3 in DNA: TGTGCCAGTAGCAGGGGACTAGCGGTAACTAATGAGCAGTTCTTC. It codes for CASSRGLAVTNEQFF.

This sequence joins TRBV3-1 (or the pseudogene TRBV3-2) and TRBJ1-4, with 7 bases that match TRBD1. Unmatched junction bases numbered 4, after V lost 3 bases and J lost 0 bases. Germline V gene sequence: CDR1 LGHDT, CDR2 YNNKEL (reference sequence). The CDR3 runs 16 residues. This chain's CDR3 is CASSHPGQATNEKLFF. CDR3 sequence (DNA): TGTGCCAGCAGCCACCCCGGACAGGCAACTAATGAAAAACTGTTTTTT.

J is TRBJ2-7 and V is TRBV7-6; 15 nucleotides match TRBD2. Germline V gene data show CDR1 as SGHVS and CDR2 as FNYEAQ. CDR3 length: 15 amino acids. V trimming: 4 bases; J trimming: 6 bases; junction bases outside the gene matches: 4. Written as DNA, the CDR3 is TGTGCCAGCAGCTCAGGACTAGCGGGAGGGGCCGAGCAGTACTTC. It codes for CASSSGLAGGAEQYF.

The V gene is TRBV7-2, the J gene TRBJ1-1, with D perhaps TRBD1 (6 bases). Germline CDR1 reads SGHTA; CDR2 reads FQGNSA. This CDR3 spans 17 amino acids. The ends were cut back, 1 base at V and 2 bases at J, with 17 bases in the middle. The CDR3 DNA follows: TGTGCCAGCAGCTTAGTATTAGGAGGGGGGGCAAACACTGAAGCTTTCTTT. Protein sequence: CASSLVLGGGANTEAFF.